This TCR beta chain comes out of a study of T cells after yellow fever vaccination. Study-wide points: Reappearance after the booster was seen for most primary-vaccination clones, at 95% to 97% CD4 and 70% to 90% CD8. Only a minor proportion of clonotypes was detected across both CD4 and CD8 compartments. A faster peak, day 5 versus 15, was reached by the weaker secondary response.

This clonotype was picked up many times. The antigen is unknown. This CDR3 spans 16 amino acids. Trimming shortened V by 1 base and J by 2 bases, and 12 bases separated the two germline ends. CDR1 and CDR2 from the germline V gene are MGHRA and YSYEKL. Conversion of TCR transcripts into cDNA relied on 5'RACE template switching, which added a universal primer site and UMIs. TCRdb reprocessed the 5' RACE reads via MiXCR and lists one record per CDR3 protein. The sample holds some 350,000 distinct CDR3 sequences, 8.7% seen once. The receptor comes from a man between 18 and 29 years old who received the YFV17D yellow fever vaccine. Sample: PBMCs, taken on the day of the first yellow fever vaccination. This rearrangement joins TRBV4-1 to TRBJ2-1; D gene uncertain. The CDR3 protein is CASSQVNLVTYNEQFF. In DNA, the CDR3 is TGCGCCAGCAGCCAAGTGAACTTAGTTACCTACAATGAGCAGTTCTTC.